Listed below are T cell receptor beta chains from one sample, sequenced in a study of response to subunit inactivated influenza vaccine. TCRdb reanalysed the RT-PCR reads using MiXCR and keeps one entry per CDR3 protein. The sample has over 400,000 distinct CDR3 sequences; about an eighth are singletons. Specimen: PBMCs from blood, collected roughly 48 days after vaccination. Every receptor here comes from a man between 50 and 59 years old who received an inactivated influenza vaccine. Each CDR3 is given with its conserved first and last residue. The order of the fields is J gene, V gene, D gene, clone size, CDR3 protein, CDR3 DNA. The D gene is left open where the match is weak. Clone size is shown for a subset of rows, as once, few, many or a class of expanded clone.

TRBJ2-1 | TRBV5-1 | TRBD2 | few | CASSLDGLAGASRNEQFF | TGCGCCAGCAGCCTCGACGGACTAGCGGGAGCTTCGCGCAATGAGCAGTTCTTC
TRBJ1-1 | TRBV6-1 | . | . | CASKVGGGAFF | TGTGCCAGCAAAGTGGGGGGTGGTGCTTTCTTT
TRBJ2-7 | TRBV12-3/TRBV12-4 | . | . | CASSVRGLRGSYEQYF | TGTGCCAGCAGTGTCCGGGGCCTAAGAGGCTCCTACGAGCAGTACTTC
TRBJ2-3 | TRBV12-3/TRBV12-4 | TRBD2 | . | CASSPLAGDAGTDTQYF | TGTGCCAGCAGTCCTCTAGCGGGAGATGCTGGCACAGATACGCAGTATTTT
TRBJ1-4 | TRBV20-1 | . | . | CSARDEFYDRSTNEKLFF | TGCAGTGCTAGAGATGAATTTTATGACAGATCAACTAATGAAAAACTGTTTTTT
TRBJ2-3 | TRBV18 | TRBD2 | . | CASSPPGLRDSQLAGGLDTQYF | TGTGCCAGCTCACCACCCGGCCTTAGGGACTCTCAACTAGCGGGGGGCCTCGATACGCAGTATTTT
TRBJ2-5 | TRBV6-5 | TRBD2 | few | CASSYWGGSPRETQYF | TGTGCCAGCAGTTACTGGGGGGGTTCCCCGAGAGAGACCCAGTACTTC
TRBJ2-3 | TRBV4-3 | . | few | CASSQDLSGTSTDTQYF | TGCGCCAGCAGCCAAGATCTAAGCGGTACTAGCACAGATACGCAGTATTTT
TRBJ2-1 | TRBV20-1 | TRBD2 | . | CSARAPGQASGRALNEQFF | TGCAGTGCTAGAGCCCCAGGACAGGCTAGCGGGAGGGCCCTCAATGAGCAGTTCTTC
TRBJ2-7 | TRBV6-2/TRBV6-3 | TRBD2 | . | CASSGLAGGVYEQNF | TGTGCCAGCAGTGGACTAGCGGGAGGTGTGTACGAGCAGAACTTC
TRBJ2-7 | TRBV4-3 | TRBD2 | . | CASSQSGRLNYEQYF | TGCGCCAGCAGCCAAAGCGGGAGGTTAAACTACGAGCAGTACTTC